The clone carrying this T cell receptor beta chain was recorded a few times. Antigen unknown. The sample comes from a study of T cells in narcolepsy. The data were produced by immunoSEQ multiplex PCR, yet TCRdb's version contains in-frame clones alone and is incomplete. The sample has tens of thousands of clones, approximately 85% seen once. The V gene lost 1 base and the J gene lost 5 bases, with 6 bases spanning the gap. CDR1 and CDR2 from the germline V gene are SGDLS and YYNGEE. The CDR3 runs to 13 residues. Study findings and constraints: Blood of same and different patients, but not healthy controls, reportedly held recurring autoreactive clonotypes.

The TCR comes from a human donor in good health. What was sequenced was memory (CD45RA-) CD4+ T cells from blood. V gene TRBV9 combines with J gene TRBJ2-2, with unresolved D. CDR3 protein: CASSVRPTGELFF. The DNA for the CDR3 is TGTGCCAGCAGCGTAAGGCCAACCGGGGAGCTGTTTTTT.